This TCR beta chain was retrieved from a study of cytomegalovirus exposure and HLA in healthy donors. At the level of the study: Genotyping of some 400 donors showed that around 86% belonged to the Caucasian-associated ancestry cluster.

The study, taken as a whole, reports: Other equally common chains were less clonally expanded than HLA-associated TCR beta chains, a later analysis showed.

This clone turned up a few times. Antigen specificity is unknown. Both 60 Vbeta primers and 13 Jbeta primers went into the PCR. As processed by the authors: There were 70 million to 95 million unique TCR beta chains by a later count, and some 11 million of them were shared. Sequencing used immunoSEQ multiplex PCR; TCRdb keeps in-frame clones, though not all of them. V and J calls and clone size are as listed in that table; D and trimming were resolved from the DNA. The data hold 150,000 to 200,000 clones, with 80% observed a single time. CDR1 and CDR2 from the germline V gene are MNHEY and SVGAGI. CDR3 length: 15 amino acids. The V gene end was trimmed by 6 bases and the J gene end by 0 bases; junction bases not matched to a gene: 6.

The sample consisted of PBMCs. This clonotype originated in a man in his forties or fifties in good health and CMV-seronegative. The genes are TRBV6-5 and TRBJ2-7, with TRBD1 identical over 9 bases. DNA for the CDR3: TGTGCCAGCAGCCCGACAGGGGGTCTCTCCTACGAGCAGTACTTC. Its protein product is CASSPTGGLSYEQYF.